This T cell receptor beta chain was observed in a study of CD8 T cells in Susac syndrome. This clonotype was found once. With random hexamers, reverse transcription was performed on about 0.45 to 1 ug of RNA. The method of amplification for TCR beta CDR3 was immunoSEQ multiplex PCR, covering 54 Vbeta and 13 Jbeta. TCRdb analysed the immunoSEQ multiplex PCR reads with MiXCR anew, one entry per CDR3 protein. Seen here are hundreds of thousands of distinct CDR3 sequences, around 95% observed once, and the top ten hold roughly 0.072%. Losses at the gene ends were 5 bases for V and 5 bases for J; bases not matched to a gene: 7. The CDR3 runs 15 residues. Germline CDR1 reads SGHTA; CDR2 reads FQGNSA.

The sequenced sample was CD4+ T cells from PBMCs. The TCR sequence derives from a human donor with multiple sclerosis. The genes are TRBV7-2 and TRBJ2-1; 9 bases are shared with TRBD2. CDR3 nucleotides: TGTGCCAGCAGCCGACTAGCGGCCTCAAACAATGAGCAGTTCTTC. As protein: CASSRLAASNNEQFF.